These 23 T cell receptor beta chains originate from one sample sequenced in a study of technical replicates of blood from a few donors. Using immunoSEQ multiplex PCR, the repertoire was profiled, and TCRdb retains in-frame clones only, with some absent. The top ten clones hold roughly 0.26% of a sample with tens of thousands of clones, under 95% of them seen once. Sequenced input: T cells isolated from PBMCs. The receptors shown here come from a human donor in good health.

The chain carries TRBV5-1 and TRBJ1-2, with D perhaps matching TRBD1 (6 bases). This CDR3 has 15 amino acids. Looked up from germline, CDR1 is SGHRS and CDR2 is YFSETQ. The V gene lost 5 bases and the J gene lost 4 bases, with 18 bases spanning the gap. The CDR3 coding sequence is TGCGCCAGCAGTGCGACTTTACAGGGTGCCTATGGCTACACCTTC. This codes for CASSATLQGAYGYTF.

DNA for the CDR3: TGTGCCAGCAGCCAATCGACTAGCGGGGCTTACGAGCAGTACTTC. It is translated as CASSQSTSGAYEQYF. The J gene is TRBJ2-7, the V gene TRBV16; 11 bases are shared with TRBD2. J lost 4 bases, V lost 0 bases, and 2 bases had no gene match. CDR1 KGHSY and CDR2 FQNENV come from the germline V gene. The CDR3 covers 15 residues.

Notes on this clone: This same CDR3 is encoded by further DNA sequences in the sample. The rearrangement uses TRBV7-8 and TRBJ1-5; 7 positions match TRBD1. Germline loops: CDR1 SGHVS, CDR2 FQNEAQ. This CDR3 has 14 amino acids. V lost 1 base and J lost 4; bases outside the gene matches: 1. Here the CDR3 reads CASSLGQGNQPQHF. The CDR3 region has the DNA TGTGCCAGCAGCTTAGGACAGGGAAATCAGCCCCAGCATTTT.

The chain joins TRBV7-9 to TRBJ1-1, with unresolved D. The V end lost 0 bases, the J end lost 1 base, and 12 bases lay between the germline ends. This CDR3 comprises 16 residues. CDR1 and CDR2 (germline): SEHNR, FQNEAQ (reference sequence). CDR3 loop: CASSLADTGSNTEAFF. CDR3 bases: TGTGCCAGCAGCTTAGCCGACACTGGCTCGAACACTGAAGCTTTCTTT.

The chain joins TRBV27 to TRBJ2-7, with 11 bases fitting TRBD1. This CDR3 is built from 16 residues. J lost 1 base, V lost 5 bases, and 7 bases had no gene match. In germline, CDR1 is MNHEY, CDR2 SMNVEV (reference sequence). CDR3 bases: TGTGCCAGCAGTCCCCGTGGACAGGGGGCATCCTACGAGCAGTACTTC. Encoded protein: CASSPRGQGASYEQYF.

The chain employs TRBV7-9 and TRBJ1-4; 7 bases match TRBD1. The ends lost 5 bases at V and 11 bases at J; junction bases unmatched: 17. CDR1 is SEHNR, CDR2 FQNEAQ, per germline (reference sequence). The CDR3 is 16 amino acids. The DNA of the CDR3 is TGTGCCAGCAGCCCGACGCAGGGGGAAACCCATGGGAAACTGTTTTTT. Translation gives CASSPTQGETHGKLFF.

The chain is built from TRBV14 and TRBJ2-2, with D possibly TRBD1 on 5 matching bases. This CDR3 is built from 14 residues. Trimming took 6 bases from V and 4 from J, leaving 12 bases between them. Germline CDR1 and CDR2: SGHDN and FVKESK. CDR3 sequence: CASRRVGPTGELFF. CDR3 coding DNA: TGTGCCAGCAGAAGGGTGGGGCCCACCGGGGAGCTGTTTTTT. The complete variable domain, with remaining parts taken from reference TRBV14 and TRBJ2-2, reads EAGVTQFPSHSVIEKGQTVTLRCDPISGHDNLYWYRRVMGKEIKFLLHFVKESKQDESGMPNNRFLAERTGGTYSTLKVQPAELEDSGVYFCASRRVGPTGELFFGEGSRLTVL.

This clone was found once. The rearrangement joins TRBV5-4 to TRBJ1-1; D is ambiguous. V was pared by 0 bases and J by 1 base, with 10 bases between. Looked up from germline, CDR1 is SGHNT and CDR2 is YYREEE (reference sequence). This CDR3 region has 15 residues. The CDR3: CASSLASSPNTEAFF. In nucleotides, the CDR3 is TGTGCCAGCAGCTTGGCCTCTTCCCCGAACACTGAAGCTTTCTTT.

The chain has TRBV29-1 and TRBJ2-1; TRBD2 might be the D (6 bases). Germline loops: CDR1 SQVTM, CDR2 ANQGSEA. The CDR3 is 13 amino acids. The V and J ends lost 3 bases and 6 bases respectively, with 12 bases between them. The CDR3 DNA reads as TGCAGCGTTGACGGAGGGATGTTCAATGAGCAGTTCTTC. Residues: CSVDGGMFNEQFF.

This clone was seen a single time. The V and J genes are TRBV15 and TRBJ1-1; D possibly corresponds to TRBD1 (6 bases). Trimming left V 5 bases short and J 5 bases short, with 18 bases between. The length of the CDR3 is 15 residues. Germline CDR1 and CDR2: LNHNV and YYDKDF (reference sequence). The DNA for the CDR3 is TGTGCCACCAGCGTAGGAGCAGGGGTTTGGACTGAAGCTTTCTTT. This translates into CATSVGAGVWTEAFF.

This chain uses TRBV29-1 with TRBJ2-1; TRBD1 agrees at 7 bases. Germline assignment: CDR1 SQVTM and CDR2 ANQGSEA. V lost 6 bases to trimming and J lost 4 bases; unmatched junction nucleotides: 6. CDR3 length equals 13 residues. The DNA for the CDR3 is TGCAGCGTGGATGGACAGGTTTACAATGAGCAGTTCTTC. Protein sequence: CSVDGQVYNEQFF.

The chain has TRBV28 and TRBJ2-7, with TRBD2 matching 13 bases. The J segment lost 2 bases and the V segment lost 6 bases, leaving 13 bases of the junction unmatched. This CDR3 region has 18 residues. Looked up from germline, CDR1 is MDHEN and CDR2 is SYDVKM. CDR3 sequence: CASSLRGLAGFLPYEQYF. CDR3 sequence (DNA): TGTGCCAGCAGCCTAAGGGGACTAGCGGGATTCCTGCCCTACGAGCAGTACTTC.

On this clone itself: At one end the junction does not follow the germline gene, possibly because of a read error. The chain combines TRBV29-1 with TRBJ2-2; 7 bases align to TRBD2. The germline CDR1 and CDR2 sequences are SQVTM and ANQGSEA. CDR3 size: 14 residues. This CDR3 is CSVEAGLDTGELFF. CDR3 coding DNA: TGCAGCGTGGAAGCGGGATTAGACACCGGGGAGCTGTTTTTT.

The count of this clone is one. This chain connects TRBV15 to TRBJ1-1; D is unresolved. The CDR3 is 14 amino acids. Germline V gives CDR1 LNHNV, CDR2 YYDKDF (reference sequence). Trimming shortened V by 5 bases and J by 10 bases, and 20 bases separated the two germline ends. The CDR3 DNA reads TGTGCCACCAGCGGAGTCGGGCTCGGGGTGGTAGCTTTCTTT. This translates into CATSGVGLGVVAFF.

The J gene is TRBJ2-2, the V gene TRBV9; tentatively, D is TRBD1 (5 bases). The CDR3 totals 14 residues. V was pared by 0 bases and J by 4 bases, with 7 bases between. Germline V gene lookup returns CDR1 SGDLS and CDR2 YYNGEE. In DNA, the CDR3 is TGTGCCAGCAGCGTAGAACAGGCCACCGGGGAGCTGTTTTTT. Translating it yields CASSVEQATGELFF.

The chain uses TRBV6-1 and TRBJ2-5; D may be TRBD1 (6 bases). Per germline, CDR1 MNHNS and CDR2 SASEGT. The CDR3 has 14 amino acids. The CDR3 reads CAYATGPAKETQYF. In DNA, the CDR3 is TGTGCTTACGCGACAGGACCGGCCAAAGAGACCCAGTACTTC.

The chain carries TRBV6-6 and TRBJ2-1; possible D gene TRBD2, 5 bases. The CDR3 consists of 14 residues. CDR1 and CDR2 from the germline V gene are MNHNY and SVGAGI (reference sequence). Trimming cost V 2 bases and J 1 base, with 6 bases left between them. The CDR3 region has the DNA TGTGCCAGCAGTTACGCGGGTTCCTACAATGAGCAGTTCTTC. Translated, it gives CASSYAGSYNEQFF.

A single count supports this clone. The genes are TRBV5-8 and TRBJ2-5; TRBD1 matches 10 bases. This CDR3 comprises 16 residues. Germline CDR1 SGHTS, CDR2 YDEGEE. V was pared by 3 bases and J by 4 bases, with 9 bases of the junction left unmatched. In DNA form, the CDR3 reads TGTGCCAGCAGCTCGAGACAGGGGGCGCCGGGAGAGACCCAGTACTTC. This codes for CASSSRQGAPGETQYF.

This chain uses TRBV6-5 with TRBJ2-2, with 9 bases identical to TRBD1. CDR1 is MNHEY, CDR2 SVGAGI, per germline. The CDR3 extends over 14 amino acids. Trimming at V came to 5 bases and at J to 5 bases, leaving 3 bases not matched to a gene. The CDR3 region is CASSPGQGTGELFF. In DNA, the CDR3 is TGTGCCAGCAGTCCGGGACAGGGTACCGGGGAGCTGTTTTTT.

This clone was seen more than once but under ten times. The chain is built from TRBV4-1 and TRBJ1-4; 7 bases match TRBD1. CDR3 length equals 14 residues. Germline CDR1 MGHRA, CDR2 YSYEKL. V trimming: 7 bases; J trimming: 6 bases; junction bases outside the gene matches: 8. The CDR3 protein is CASNLGTDYEKLFF. The CDR3 coding sequence is TGCGCCAGCAACCTCGGGACAGATTATGAAAAACTGTTTTTT.

This clone came up once. V usage is TRBV13 and J usage is TRBJ1-1; 8 nucleotides match TRBD1. Per germline, CDR1 PRHDT and CDR2 FYEKMQ (reference sequence). The junction had 12 bases not matched to a gene; V was cut back by 6 bases and J by 6 bases. The CDR3 contains 15 residues. The CDR3 sequence: CASRIEGGQGSEAFF. The CDR3, as DNA: TGTGCCAGCAGGATAGAGGGAGGACAGGGTTCTGAAGCTTTCTTT.

This chain joins TRBV7-2 and TRBJ1-2, with 7 bases fitting TRBD1. V dropped 6 bases and J dropped 0; count of bases not matched to a gene: 10. Germline assignment: CDR1 SGHTA and CDR2 FQGNSA. The CDR3 length is 16 residues. As DNA, the CDR3 is TGTGCCAGCAGTCCTCAGGGACAGTTAGCTAACTATGGCTACACCTTC. Its protein product is CASSPQGQLANYGYTF.

The rearrangement joins TRBV6-5 to TRBJ2-7, with 7 bases that match TRBD2. Trimming cost V 0 bases and J 5 bases; bases outside gene matches: 10. Germline V gene data show CDR1 as MNHEY and CDR2 as SVGAGI. CDR3 size: 16 residues. In nucleotides, the CDR3 is TGTGCCAGCAGTTACTCCTGGACTAGGTCCAAGGACGAGCAGTACTTC. Residues: CASSYSWTRSKDEQYF.